This TCR beta chain was observed in a study of neurological immune-mediated disorders. Findings and caveats of the study: For the multiple sclerosis repertoire cluster, an association with any clinical or MRI feature was absent. The greatest TCR clonal expansion occurred in HTLV-1-associated myelopathy and the least in multiple sclerosis, which fell below healthy controls.

In this sample, this clonotype turned up many times. What it binds is not known. TCRdb re-called the 5' RACE reads through MiXCR, storing one row per CDR3 protein. The data hold around 66,000 distinct CDR3 sequences, with 5.2% observed a single time. Trimming shortened V by 0 bases and J by 7 bases, and 14 bases separated the two germline ends. In germline, CDR1 is SGDLS, CDR2 YYNGEE. The CDR3 totals 15 residues. PBMCs stored at -80 C, numbering 2 million, were the origin of the unsorted libraries. The chain employs TRBV9 and TRBJ2-1, with D perhaps matching TRBD2 (7 bases). The sequenced sample was PBMCs. The TCR comes from a woman in her thirties with multiple sclerosis. The CDR3 bases are TGTGCCAGCAGCGTAGCTCCACAGGGAGGGAATGAGCAGTTCTTC. Encoded protein: CASSVAPQGGNEQFF.